The rows below give T cell receptor beta chains drawn from one sample of a study of technical replicates of blood from a few donors. Assay used: immunoSEQ multiplex PCR; TCRdb lists only in-frame clones, some missing. The repertoire holds approximately 82,000 clones, with 75% to 95% as singletons. Sequenced input: T cells isolated from PBMCs. Source of these receptors: a human donor in good health. Some clones in this sample may be carry-over from other donors' samples. The CDR3 runs from the conserved cysteine through the conserved F or W. Each record gives: CDR3 length, V gene, D gene, clone size, J gene, CDR3 protein, CDR3 DNA. A D gene is named only where the DNA matches it firmly. Where a row states a size, it is once, few, many or the class of an expanded clone; other rows omit it.

14,TRBV30,NA,NA,TRBJ1-5,CAWTNKQGNQPQHF,TGTGCCTGGACTAATAAGCAGGGCAATCAGCCCCAGCATTTT
14,TRBV5-1,NA,NA,TRBJ2-1,CANPYRYSYNEQFF,TGCGCCAACCCTTACAGGTACTCCTACAATGAGCAGTTCTTC
16,TRBV9,NA,NA,TRBJ1-4,CASSPWGSPTNEKLFF,TGTGCCAGCAGCCCCTGGGGCAGCCCAACTAATGAAAAACTGTTTTTT
13,TRBV2,NA,NA,TRBJ2-4,CASQGLAKNIQYF,TGTGCCAGCCAGGGCCTAGCCAAAAACATTCAGTACTTC
14,TRBV4-1,NA,NA,TRBJ1-5,CASSRTGSGQPQHF,TGCGCCAGCAGCCGAACAGGGTCTGGTCAGCCCCAGCATTTT
16,TRBV7-3,TRBD2,NA,TRBJ2-1,CASSLTSGLAHNEQFF,TGTGCCAGCAGCTTAACGTCGGGACTAGCGCATAATGAGCAGTTCTTC
13,TRBV7-9,NA,NA,TRBJ2-2,CASSFWNTGELFF,TGTGCCAGCAGCTTCTGGAACACCGGGGAGCTGTTTTTT
15,TRBV7-9,NA,NA,TRBJ2-3,CASSPPGISTDTQYF,TGTGCCAGCAGCCCCCCGGGGATTAGCACAGATACGCAGTATTTT
16,TRBV9,NA,NA,TRBJ2-2,CASSAHMARGTGELFF,TGTGCCAGCAGCGCCCACATGGCTAGAGGCACCGGGGAGCTGTTTTTT
15,TRBV28,TRBD1,NA,TRBJ2-1,CASSRPGTGYNEQFF,TGTGCCAGCAGTAGGCCCGGGACAGGATACAATGAGCAGTTCTTC
15,TRBV9,TRBD1,NA,TRBJ1-1,CASSVVGRGRTEAFF,TGTGCCAGCAGCGTAGTGGGCAGGGGGAGGACTGAAGCTTTCTTT
13,TRBV6-4,NA,NA,TRBJ1-1,CASSESGNTEAFF,TGTGCCAGCAGTGAATCAGGAAACACTGAAGCTTTCTTT
14,TRBV7-2,NA,NA,TRBJ2-2,CASSISGNTGELFF,TGTGCCAGCAGCATTAGCGGAAACACCGGGGAGCTGTTTTTT
13,TRBV30,NA,once,TRBJ2-3,CAWKSVFTDTQYF,TGTGCCTGGAAGTCGGTGTTCACAGATACGCAGTATTTT
14,TRBV19,TRBD1,NA,TRBJ1-3,CASHDQGDGNTIYF,TGTGCCAGTCACGACCAGGGGGACGGAAACACCATATATTTT
14,TRBV5-1,TRBD1,NA,TRBJ2-1,CASAVRDRRNEQFF,TGCGCCAGCGCCGTCCGGGACAGGAGGAATGAGCAGTTCTTC
15,TRBV10-3,TRBD2,once,TRBJ2-5,CAISESGLGWETQYF,TGTGCCATCAGTGAGTCGGGACTAGGATGGGAGACCCAGTACTTC
15,TRBV2,TRBD1,few,TRBJ1-1,CASRDRGGSGTEAFF,TGTGCCAGCCGGGACAGGGGAGGCTCGGGCACTGAAGCTTTCTTT
18,TRBV18,TRBD2,NA,TRBJ2-7,CASSPFTRLAGGGHEQYF,TGTGCCAGCTCACCATTCACCCGACTAGCGGGGGGCGGTCACGAGCAGTACTTC
14,TRBV27,TRBD1,NA,TRBJ2-7,CASSLVDRAGEQYF,TGTGCCAGCAGTTTAGTGGACAGGGCGGGGGAGCAGTACTTC
13,TRBV18,NA,NA,TRBJ2-7,CASSPFGGREQYF,TGTGCCAGCTCACCCTTTGGCGGTCGCGAGCAGTACTTC
14,TRBV5-6,NA,few,TRBJ1-1,CASSHGQMNTEAFF,TGTGCCAGCAGTCACGGACAGATGAACACTGAAGCTTTCTTT
15,TRBV4-2,NA,few,TRBJ1-1,CASSPFQGPGTEAFF,TGTGCCAGCAGCCCCTTTCAGGGGCCCGGGACTGAAGCTTTCTTT
15,TRBV19,TRBD2,NA,TRBJ2-5,CASSMRSGREETQYF,TGTGCCAGTAGTATGCGGAGCGGGAGGGAGGAGACCCAGTACTTC
13,TRBV19,NA,NA,TRBJ1-2,CAADGSSKYGYTF,TGTGCCGCCGACGGGTCATCTAAGTATGGCTACACCTTC
12,TRBV2,NA,NA,TRBJ2-7,CASGTLRDGQYF,TGTGCCAGCGGGACACTACGTGATGGGCAGTACTTC